These 19 T cell receptor beta chains came from one sample sequenced in a study of blood T cell repertoires in COVID-19. Clones were sequenced by immunoSEQ multiplex PCR, and TCRdb holds only the in-frame ones, with some missing. Among under 400,000 clones listed, approximately 89% were seen once. Sequencing was done on a sample of peripheral blood. These receptors were taken from a woman in her sixties with COVID-19, enrolled during active disease.

The V gene is TRBV6-5, the J gene TRBJ1-1, with 7 bases that match TRBD1. The germline V gene has CDR1 MNHEY and CDR2 SVGAGI. Trimming took 5 bases from V and 4 from J; bases not matched to a gene: 4. The CDR3 contains 13 residues. The CDR3 protein is CASSKTGSTEAFF. The CDR3 DNA reads TGTGCCAGCAGTAAGACAGGGTCCACTGAAGCTTTCTTT.

V is TRBV6-5 and J is TRBJ1-2, with TRBD1 identical over 7 bases. The J segment lost 4 bases and the V segment lost 7 bases, leaving 3 bases of the junction unmatched. This CDR3 region has 12 residues. Germline V lookup: CDR1 MNHEY, CDR2 SVGAGI. CDR3 residues: CASTRQGYGYTF. CDR3 bases: TGTGCCAGCACCAGACAGGGCTATGGCTACACCTTC.

V usage is TRBV10-3 and J usage is TRBJ1-6; TRBD1 matches at 7 bases. V was pared by 10 bases and J by 0 bases, with 9 bases of the junction left unmatched. The CDR3 loop spans 16 amino acids. CDR1 is ENHRY, CDR2 SYGVKD, per germline. The CDR3 sequence is CATLGQSRSYNSPLHF. Written as DNA, the CDR3 is TGTGCCACCTTGGGACAGTCTCGCTCCTATAATTCACCCCTCCACTTT.

This chain connects TRBV19 to TRBJ2-1; 7 nucleotides align to TRBD2. The J segment lost 6 bases and the V segment lost 1 base, leaving 9 bases of the junction unmatched. CDR1 is LNHDA and CDR2 is SQIVND in the germline V gene (reference sequence). This CDR3 has 16 residues. CDR3: CASSIGEGRKGNEQFF. The CDR3 DNA reads as TGTGCCAGTAGTATAGGGGAGGGGCGCAAAGGCAATGAGCAGTTCTTC.

This clone was seen just once. The chain carries TRBV6-5 and TRBJ2-7, with 10 bases aligning to TRBD2. With V trimmed by 6 bases and J by 4 bases, 6 bases remained unmatched. This CDR3 is 14 amino acids long. CDR1 and CDR2 (germline): MNHEY, SVGAGI. In nucleotides, the CDR3 is TGTGCCAGCAGGGTTAGCGGGGGGCTTTACGAGCAGTACTTC. This translates into CASRVSGGLYEQYF.

This rearrangement joins TRBV9 to TRBJ1-1; 7 nucleotides agree with TRBD1. Germline V lookup: CDR1 SGDLS, CDR2 YYNGEE. The V and J ends lost 2 bases and 4 bases, in that order; junction bases with no gene match: 8. The CDR3 has 15 residues. The DNA for the CDR3 is TGTGCCAGCAGCGTGGGTCATTCAGGGGGCACTGAAGCTTTCTTT. Translated: CASSVGHSGGTEAFF.

This clone has only one observation. V usage is TRBV28 and J usage is TRBJ1-2; TRBD1 aligns across 10 bases. V shed 5 bases and J 4 bases; nucleotides not matched to a gene: 10. The CDR3 runs 16 residues. Germline V gene lookup returns CDR1 MDHEN and CDR2 SYDVKM. DNA of the CDR3: TGTGCCAGCAGTACCACCGGGACAGGGGCGCCCTATGGCTACACCTTC. Translation: CASSTTGTGAPYGYTF.

This chain joins TRBV27 and TRBJ1-2, with a possible D match to TRBD1 (6 bases). The CDR3 has 13 residues. Germline V gene lookup returns CDR1 MNHEY and CDR2 SMNVEV (reference sequence). V was clipped by 6 bases and J by 8 bases, with 16 bases between them. As DNA, the CDR3 is TGTGCCAGCAGCGCCGATAGGGGACAAGGCTACACCTTC. Protein sequence: CASSADRGQGYTF.

The V gene is TRBV27, the J gene TRBJ1-2; 11 nucleotides align to TRBD1. V shed 5 bases, J shed 1 base, and the junction held 9 bases outside the gene matches. This CDR3 is 17 amino acids long. The germline CDR1 and CDR2 sequences are MNHEY and SMNVEV (reference sequence). The CDR3: CASSTSGQGGVNYGYTF. DNA of the CDR3: TGTGCCAGCAGTACCTCGGGACAGGGGGGGGTTAACTATGGCTACACCTTC.

The sample holds a few counts of this clone. J is TRBJ2-7 and V is TRBV11-3; a possible D gene is TRBD1 (5 bases). Trimming pared 2 bases from V and 2 bases from J, leaving 16 bases between. The germline CDR1 and CDR2 sequences are SGHNT and YENEEA. The CDR3 contains 16 residues. This CDR3 reads CASSLTSGRAPYEQYF. In nucleotides, the CDR3 is TGTGCCAGCAGCTTAACCTCGGGCAGGGCCCCCTACGAGCAGTACTTC.

This chain connects TRBV19 to TRBJ1-2; 8 nucleotides line up with TRBD1. V gave up 5 bases and J gave up 4 bases; unmatched junction bases: 6. CDR1 is LNHDA, CDR2 SQIVND, per germline (reference sequence). The CDR3 contains 14 residues. This CDR3 is CASSATGGPYGYTF. CDR3 bases: TGTGCCAGTAGTGCTACAGGGGGGCCCTATGGCTACACCTTC. Variable domain in full (rest from reference TRBV19 and TRBJ1-2): DGGITQSPKYLFRKEGQNVTLSCEQNLNHDAMYWYRQDPGQGLRLIYYSQIVNDFQKGDIAEGYSVSREKKESFPLTVTSAQKNPTAFYLCASSATGGPYGYTFGSGTRLTVV.

The table lists this clone with a count of one. This chain uses TRBV7-2 with TRBJ1-2; 7 nucleotides agree with TRBD1. The CDR3 is 16 amino acids. V lost 1 base and J lost 4; bases outside the gene matches: 9. Per germline, CDR1 SGHTA and CDR2 FQGNSA. The CDR3 DNA reads TGTGCCAGCAGCTTAGTTACGGGACAGAACGGCTATGGCTACACCTTC. This gives the protein CASSLVTGQNGYGYTF. The full variable domain, with the rest looked up from reference TRBV7-2 and TRBJ1-2, is GAGVSQSPSNKVTEKGKDVELRCDPISGHTALYWYRQSLGQGLEFLIYFQGNSAPDKSGLPSDRFSAERTGGSVSTLTIQRTQQEDSAVYLCASSLVTGQNGYGYTFGSGTRLTVV.

The V and J genes are TRBV2 and TRBJ1-1, with a possible D match to TRBD1 (6 bases). Germline CDR1 is SNHLY and CDR2 is FYNNEI. The CDR3 spans 16 residues. V lost 2 bases, J lost 4 bases, and 17 bases lay in between. CDR3 sequence reads: CASSERGGASGTEAFF. CDR3 nucleotide sequence: TGTGCCAGCAGTGAAAGGGGGGGGGCGTCTGGCACTGAAGCTTTCTTT.

This chain connects TRBV10-3 to TRBJ2-5, with 10 positions matching TRBD1. Trimming took 0 bases from V and 5 from J; bases not matched to a gene: 3. Germline V lookup: CDR1 ENHRY, CDR2 SYGVKD. CDR3 length: 15 amino acids. In nucleotides, the CDR3 is TGTGCCATCAGTGAGTCAGGGACAGGGGCCGAGACCCAGTACTTC. Protein sequence: CAISESGTGAETQYF.

The chain couples TRBV5-4 to TRBJ1-2; D is unclear. There are 14 residues in the CDR3. CDR1 is SGHNT and CDR2 is YYREEE in the germline V gene (reference sequence). The V end was cut by 4 bases, the J end by 4 bases, with 14 bases between. CDR3 bases: TGTGCCAGCAGCGAGGCGGGGAAGTCCTATGGCTACACCTTC. Its translation is CASSEAGKSYGYTF.

This chain links TRBV3-1 (or the pseudogene TRBV3-2) with TRBJ2-2; 11 bases fit TRBD2. This CDR3 contains 17 residues. CDR1 is LGHDT, CDR2 YNNKEL, per germline (reference sequence). The junction had 3 bases not matched to a gene; V was cut back by 3 bases and J by 0 bases. CDR3 DNA sequence: TGTGCCAGCAGCCAGATTAGCGGGGGGGCGAACACCGGGGAGCTGTTTTTT. Amino acids: CASSQISGGANTGELFF.

V is TRBV9 and J is TRBJ1-3, with D uncertain. This CDR3 is 16 amino acids long. The V end lost 0 bases, the J end lost 0 bases, and 10 bases lay between the germline ends. Germline assignment: CDR1 SGDLS and CDR2 YYNGEE. The CDR3 nucleotides read TGTGCCAGCAGCGTAGAAGCAGGACTCTCTGGAAACACCATATATTTT. Its protein product is CASSVEAGLSGNTIYF.

This sequence joins TRBV5-8 and TRBJ1-1; D not certain. The CDR3 is made up of 12 amino acids. The V and J ends lost 4 bases and 7 bases respectively, with 11 bases between them. Germline values: CDR1 SGHTS, CDR2 YDEGEE. Here the CDR3 DNA reads TGTGCCAGCAGCCCTCGTTTGAGTGAAGCTTTCTTT. Protein product: CASSPRLSEAFF.

Regarding this clone: In the same sample, other DNA sequences code for this CDR3. The rearrangement links TRBV27 to TRBJ1-1; D is perhaps TRBD1 (6 bases). This CDR3 contains 14 residues. Trimming took 3 bases from V and 0 from J, leaving 8 bases between them. The germline V gene encodes CDR1 MNHEY and CDR2 SMNVEV (reference sequence). The CDR3 region is CASSLQGMNTEAFF. CDR3 DNA: TGTGCCAGCAGTTTGCAGGGGATGAACACTGAAGCTTTCTTT.